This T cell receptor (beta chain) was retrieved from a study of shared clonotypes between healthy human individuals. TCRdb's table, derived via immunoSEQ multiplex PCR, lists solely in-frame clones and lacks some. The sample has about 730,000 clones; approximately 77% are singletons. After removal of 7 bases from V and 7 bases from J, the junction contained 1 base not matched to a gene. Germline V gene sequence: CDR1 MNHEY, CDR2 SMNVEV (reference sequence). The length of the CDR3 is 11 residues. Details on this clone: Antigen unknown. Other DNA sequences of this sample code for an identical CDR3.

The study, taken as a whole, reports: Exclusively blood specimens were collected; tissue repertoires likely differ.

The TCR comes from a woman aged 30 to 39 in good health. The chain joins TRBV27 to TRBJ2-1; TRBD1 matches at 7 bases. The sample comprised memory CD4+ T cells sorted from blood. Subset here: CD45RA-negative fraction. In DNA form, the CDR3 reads TGTGCCAGCAACAGGGGAAATGAGCAGTTCTTC. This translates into CASNRGNEQFF.